This TCR beta chain was retrieved from a study of blood T cell repertoires in COVID-19. With V trimmed by 5 bases and J by 2 bases, 8 bases remained unmatched. This CDR3 has 15 residues. Germline V gene data show CDR1 as MDHEN and CDR2 as SYDVKM. Generated by immunoSEQ multiplex PCR, the TCRdb table keeps only in-frame clones and is missing some. The table lists under 85,000 clones, approximately 90% of them singletons. The receptor's source is a woman older than 75 with active or convalescent COVID-19. The sequenced sample consisted of peripheral blood. The chain recombines TRBV28 with TRBJ2-7; 8 bases line up with TRBD2. The CDR3 DNA is TGTGCCAGCAGTCCCCCCGGGACTAGAGCCTACGAGCAGTACTTC. This translates into CASSPPGTRAYEQYF. The whole variable domain, remainder taken from reference TRBV28 and TRBJ2-7, is DVKVTQSSRYLVKRTGEKVFLECVQDMDHENMFWYRQDPGLGLRLIYFSYDVKMKEKGDIPEGYSVSREKKERFSLILESASTNQTSMYLCASSPPGTRAYEQYFGPGTRLTVT.